What follows is one TCR beta chain and its context. This record belongs to a study of blood T cell repertoires in COVID-19. Study-level information: The United States, Italy and Spain were the sources of the acute and convalescent COVID-19 samples. Sources were T cells, B-cell-depleted T cells, or PBMCs; the material itself was cDNA or gDNA.

The CDR3 is made up of 13 amino acids. Germline V gene data show CDR1 as SEHNR and CDR2 as FQNEAQ (reference sequence). The V end was cut by 5 bases, the J end by 5 bases, with 9 bases between. In the original analysis: Reference gene primers were amplified, and this amplification served to estimate nucleated cell counts. The protocol was immunoSEQ multiplex PCR, while the TCRdb copy is restricted to in-frame clones and leaves out a portion. That table is the source of V, J and clone size, and D and trimming were worked out from the DNA. The sample holds 60,000 to 65,000 clones; 75% to 80% are singletons and the top ten take around 50%.

The chain has TRBV7-9 and TRBJ2-2, with D uncertain. The clonotype was recovered from a woman at least 80 years old with acute or convalescent COVID-19. The sequenced material came from peripheral blood. This chain's CDR3 is CASSSRGTGELFF. The CDR3 DNA is TGTGCCAGCAGCAGCCGCGGAACCGGGGAGCTGTTTTTT. Full variable domain (missing parts from reference TRBV7-9 and TRBJ2-2): DTGVSQNPRHKITKRGQNVTFRCDPISEHNRLYWYRQTLGQGPEFLTYFQNEAQLEKSRLLSDRFSAERPKGSFSTLEIQRTEQGDSAMYLCASSSRGTGELFFGEGSRLTVL.